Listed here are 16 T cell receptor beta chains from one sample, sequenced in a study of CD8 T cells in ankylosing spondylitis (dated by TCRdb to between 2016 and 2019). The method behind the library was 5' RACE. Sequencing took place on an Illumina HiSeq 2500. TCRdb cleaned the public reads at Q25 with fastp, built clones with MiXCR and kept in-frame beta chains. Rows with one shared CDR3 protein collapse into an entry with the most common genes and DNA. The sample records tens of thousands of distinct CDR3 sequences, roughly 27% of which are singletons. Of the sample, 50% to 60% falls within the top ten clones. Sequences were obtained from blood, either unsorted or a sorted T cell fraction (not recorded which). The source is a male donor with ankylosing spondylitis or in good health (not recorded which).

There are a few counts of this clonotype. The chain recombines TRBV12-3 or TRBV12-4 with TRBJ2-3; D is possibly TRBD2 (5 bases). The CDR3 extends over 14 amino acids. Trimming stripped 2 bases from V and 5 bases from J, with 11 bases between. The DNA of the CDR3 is TGTGCCAGCAGTTTATCGGGAATAATAGATACGCAGTATTTT. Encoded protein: CASSLSGIIDTQYF.

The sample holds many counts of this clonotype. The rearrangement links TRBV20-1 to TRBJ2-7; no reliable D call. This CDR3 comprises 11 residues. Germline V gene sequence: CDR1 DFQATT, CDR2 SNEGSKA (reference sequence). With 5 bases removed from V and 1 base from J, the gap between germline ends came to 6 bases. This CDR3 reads CSASRSYEQYF. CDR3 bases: TGCAGTGCTTCGAGATCCTACGAGCAGTACTTC.

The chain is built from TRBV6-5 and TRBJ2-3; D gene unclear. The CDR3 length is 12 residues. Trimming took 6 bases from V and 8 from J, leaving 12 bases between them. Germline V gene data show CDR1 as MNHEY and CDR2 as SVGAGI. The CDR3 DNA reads TGTGCCAGCAGCGACTTTACCGCTACGCAGTATTTT. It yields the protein CASSDFTATQYF.

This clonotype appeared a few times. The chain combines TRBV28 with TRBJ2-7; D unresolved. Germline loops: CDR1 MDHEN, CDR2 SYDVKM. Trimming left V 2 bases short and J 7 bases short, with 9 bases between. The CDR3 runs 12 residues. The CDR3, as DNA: TGTGCCAGCAGTTTAGTACGTCAAGAGCAGTACTTC. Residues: CASSLVRQEQYF.

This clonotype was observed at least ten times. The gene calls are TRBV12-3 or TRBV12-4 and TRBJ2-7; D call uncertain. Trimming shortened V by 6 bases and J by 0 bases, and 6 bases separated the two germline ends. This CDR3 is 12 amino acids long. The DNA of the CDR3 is TGTGCCAGCAGCCCGAGCTCCTACGAGCAGTACTTC. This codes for CASSPSSYEQYF.

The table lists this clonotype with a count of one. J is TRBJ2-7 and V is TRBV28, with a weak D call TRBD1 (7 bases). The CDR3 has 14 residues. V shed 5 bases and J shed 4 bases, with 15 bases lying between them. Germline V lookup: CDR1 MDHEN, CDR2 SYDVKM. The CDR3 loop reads CASSVAGQRYEQYV. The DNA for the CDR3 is TGTGCCAGCAGTGTTGCGGGACAGAGGTACGAGCAGTACGTC.

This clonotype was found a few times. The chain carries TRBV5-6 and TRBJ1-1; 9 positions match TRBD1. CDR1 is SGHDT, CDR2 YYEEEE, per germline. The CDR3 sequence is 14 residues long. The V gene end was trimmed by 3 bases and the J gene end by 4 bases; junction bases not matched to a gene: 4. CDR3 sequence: CASSWGTGRTEAFF. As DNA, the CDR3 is TGTGCCAGCAGCTGGGGGACAGGGCGCACTGAAGCTTTCTTT.

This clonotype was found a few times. CDR3 amino acids: CSAKILAGTQVGPNEQFF. For the CDR3, the DNA is TGCAGTGCTAAAATACTAGCGGGTACTCAAGTGGGTCCCAATGAGCAGTTCTTC. The chain couples TRBV20-1 to TRBJ2-1, with 9 bases lining up with TRBD2. The CDR3 has 18 residues. Germline-derived CDR1 and CDR2 are DFQATT and SNEGSKA (reference sequence). After removal of 4 bases from V and 6 bases from J, the junction contained 19 bases not matched to a gene.

In nucleotides, the CDR3 is TGTGCCAGCAGAATCCGACGGGATGAGCAGTTCTTC. Its translation is CASRIRRDEQFF. This sequence joins TRBV28 and TRBJ2-1; D uncertain. Germline V gives CDR1 MDHEN, CDR2 SYDVKM. The V end lost 6 bases, the J end lost 8 bases, and 11 bases lay between the germline ends. The CDR3 covers 12 residues.

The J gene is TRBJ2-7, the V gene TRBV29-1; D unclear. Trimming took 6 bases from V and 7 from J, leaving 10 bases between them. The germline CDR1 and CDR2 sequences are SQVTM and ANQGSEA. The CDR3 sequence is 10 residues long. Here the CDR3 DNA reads TGCAGCGTCTCCAGTCATGAGCAGTACTTC. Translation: CSVSSHEQYF.

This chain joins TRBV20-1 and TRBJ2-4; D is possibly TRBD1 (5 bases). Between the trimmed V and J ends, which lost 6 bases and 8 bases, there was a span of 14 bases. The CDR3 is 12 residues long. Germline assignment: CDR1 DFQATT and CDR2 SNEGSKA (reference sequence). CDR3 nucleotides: TGCAGTGCGCCAACTCAGGGTGACATTCAGTACTTC. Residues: CSAPTQGDIQYF.

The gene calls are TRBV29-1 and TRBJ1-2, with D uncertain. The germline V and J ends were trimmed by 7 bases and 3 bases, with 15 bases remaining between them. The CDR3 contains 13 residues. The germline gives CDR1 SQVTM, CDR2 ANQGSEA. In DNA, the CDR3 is TGCAGCGGAAGATCGAGTCAAGACTATGGCTACACCTTC. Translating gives CSGRSSQDYGYTF.

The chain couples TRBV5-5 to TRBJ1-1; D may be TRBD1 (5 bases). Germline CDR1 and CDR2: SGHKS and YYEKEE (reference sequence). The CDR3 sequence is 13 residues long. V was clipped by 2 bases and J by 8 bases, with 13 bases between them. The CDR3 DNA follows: TGTGCCAGCAGCTTTCCCTGGACAAACGAAGCTTTCTTT. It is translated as CASSFPWTNEAFF.

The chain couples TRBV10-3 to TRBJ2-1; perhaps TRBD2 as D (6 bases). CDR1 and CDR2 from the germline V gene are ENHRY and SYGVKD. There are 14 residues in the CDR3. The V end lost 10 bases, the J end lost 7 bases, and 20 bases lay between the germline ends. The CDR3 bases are TGTGCCACCGGTGAGGCAGGGAGGATGAATGAGCAGTTCTTC. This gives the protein CATGEAGRMNEQFF.

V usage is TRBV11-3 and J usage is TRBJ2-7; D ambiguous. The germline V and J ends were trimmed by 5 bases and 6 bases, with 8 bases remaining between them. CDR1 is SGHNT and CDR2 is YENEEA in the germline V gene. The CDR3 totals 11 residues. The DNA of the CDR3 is TGTGCCAGCAGCAACGGTCCCGAGCAGTACTTC. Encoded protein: CASSNGPEQYF.

CDR3 region: CASSPGQSVNEQFF. CDR3 DNA: TGTGCCAGCAGCCCAGGACAGTCGGTCAATGAGCAGTTCTTC. This chain connects TRBV7-3 to TRBJ2-1, with TRBD1 as a possible D gene (6 bases). The CDR3 covers 14 residues. CDR1 and CDR2 from the germline V gene are SGHTA and FQGTGA. V lost 5 bases to trimming and J lost 6 bases, with 14 bases between them. Complete variable domain (other parts from reference TRBV7-3 and TRBJ2-1): GAGVSQTPSNKVTEKGKYVELRCDPISGHTALYWYRQSLGQGPEFLIYFQGTGAADDSGLPNDRFFAVRPEGSVSTLKIQRTERGDSAVYLCASSPGQSVNEQFFGPGTRLTVL.